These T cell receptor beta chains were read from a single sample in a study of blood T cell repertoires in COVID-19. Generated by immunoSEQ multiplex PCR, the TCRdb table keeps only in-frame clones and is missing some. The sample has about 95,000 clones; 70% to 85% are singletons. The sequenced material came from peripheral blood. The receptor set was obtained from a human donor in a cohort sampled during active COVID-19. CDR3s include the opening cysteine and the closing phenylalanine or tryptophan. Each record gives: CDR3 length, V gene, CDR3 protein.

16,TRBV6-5,CASSYTLSGRGNEQFF
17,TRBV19,CASKRTGMSSGANVLTF
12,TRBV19,CASRSGGNEAFF
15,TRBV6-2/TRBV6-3,CASSSQGWANYGYTF
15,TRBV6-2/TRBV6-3,CASSGPVGGAGGYTF
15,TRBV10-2,CASSAYATASYGYTF
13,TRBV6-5,CASTRTENTEAFF
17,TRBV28,CASSSGTSGRGTDTQYF
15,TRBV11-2,CASSPNRDRGDGYTF
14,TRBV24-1,CATSGGFSNQPQHF
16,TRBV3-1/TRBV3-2,CASSLNPGVSNEKLFF
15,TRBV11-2,CASNLDIRSGNTIYF
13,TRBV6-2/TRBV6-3,CASSYKGAYGYTF
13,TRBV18,CASSPLAQETQYF
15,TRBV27,CASSPDRVSNSPLHF
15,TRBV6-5,CASSFDRGRGETQYF
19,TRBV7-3,CASSLNLGLTVSGANVLTF
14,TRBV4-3,CASSQDIGRVKQFF
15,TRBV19,CASSLPDKGYNEQFF
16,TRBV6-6,CASSSPTGVSNQPQHF
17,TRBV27,CASSLKPGTGSTGELFF
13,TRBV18,CASSPGAQETQYF
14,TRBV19,CASTRQMNTGELFF
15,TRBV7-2,CASSRTSGGSYEQYF
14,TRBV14,CASSQDYYNSPLHF
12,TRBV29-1,CSVDRGRNEQFF
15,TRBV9,CASSVGGTGDSPLHF
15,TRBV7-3,CASSSGQGDLAEQYF
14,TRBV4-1,CASSHPTSLYEQYF
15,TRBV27,CASSLKQWMNTEAFF
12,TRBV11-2,CASSLSTDEQFF
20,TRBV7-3,CASSLKIEDSKFSYNSPLHF
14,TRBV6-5,CASRAPGQGNGYTF
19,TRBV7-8,CASSQGQGAERVRNTEAFF
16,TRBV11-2,CASSLEQDSSWGTQYF
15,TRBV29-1,CSVDVRDRAENEQFF
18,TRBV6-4,CASSGTSGRAPRTDEQFF
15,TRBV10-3,CAISESGSLSYEQYF
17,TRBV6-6,CASSRSPTGVFEETQYF
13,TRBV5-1,CASSLTLNTEAFF
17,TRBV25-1,CASSDRTGNSNTGELFF
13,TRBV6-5,CASSLDRGYEQYF
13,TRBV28,CASSLRGRYGYTF
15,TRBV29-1,CSVESQGPKNYGYTF